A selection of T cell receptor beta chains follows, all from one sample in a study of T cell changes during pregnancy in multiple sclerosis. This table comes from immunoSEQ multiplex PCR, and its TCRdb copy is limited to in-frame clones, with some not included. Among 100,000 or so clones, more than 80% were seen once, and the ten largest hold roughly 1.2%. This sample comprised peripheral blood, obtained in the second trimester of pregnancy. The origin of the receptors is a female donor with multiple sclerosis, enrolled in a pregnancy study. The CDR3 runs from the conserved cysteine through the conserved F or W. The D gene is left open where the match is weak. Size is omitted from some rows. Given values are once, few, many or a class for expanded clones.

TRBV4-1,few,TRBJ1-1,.,TGCGCCAGCAGCCAATTTCCACGGGGTCGGCTGAACACTGAAGCTTTCTTT,CASSQFPRGRLNTEAFF
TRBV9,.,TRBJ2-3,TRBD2,TGTGCCAGCAGCGCACGTCCGGGACTAGCGGGAACTTTTAGCACAGATACGCAGTATTTT,CASSARPGLAGTFSTDTQYF
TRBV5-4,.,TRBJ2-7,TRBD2,TGTGCCAGCAGCCTGTTGGGGGGGTTGACCTACGAGCAGTACTTC,CASSLLGGLTYEQYF
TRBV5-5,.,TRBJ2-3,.,TGTGCCAGCAGCTTGGGGAGGGCCACAGATACGCAGTATTTT,CASSLGRATDTQYF
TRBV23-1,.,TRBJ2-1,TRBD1,TGCGCCAGCAGTCATTTACAGGGGCGGAATGAGCAGTTCTTC,CASSHLQGRNEQFF
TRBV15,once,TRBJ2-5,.,TGTGCCACCAGCAGACAGGGAGGTGTGGGAGAGACCCAGTACTTC,CATSRQGGVGETQYF
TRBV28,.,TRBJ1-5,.,TGTGCCAGCAGTTTAGGAGGAGGATATCAGCCCCAGCATTTT,CASSLGGGYQPQHF
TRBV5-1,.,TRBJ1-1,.,TGCGCCAGCAGCTTAGGGGTGGGGGCTAAAACTGAAGCTTTCTTT,CASSLGVGAKTEAFF
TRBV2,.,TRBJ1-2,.,TGTGCCAGCAGCAGGGGAGTTGTTACTCGCTACACCTTC,CASSRGVVTRYTF
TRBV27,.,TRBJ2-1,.,TGTGCCAGCAGTCCCCCCCCAGGGGACGGCTCCTACAATGAGCAGTTCTTC,CASSPPPGDGSYNEQFF
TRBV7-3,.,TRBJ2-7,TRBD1,TGTGCCAGCAGCCCCTCGGGACAGGCCTCAGGCGAGCAGTACTTC,CASSPSGQASGEQYF
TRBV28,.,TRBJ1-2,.,TGTGCCAGCAGTTTAGGGGAGAACTATGGCTACACCTTC,CASSLGENYGYTF
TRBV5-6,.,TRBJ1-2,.,TGTGCCAGCAGCTTGGTAAACAGGGAAAACTATGGCTACACCTTC,CASSLVNRENYGYTF
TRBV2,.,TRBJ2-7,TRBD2,TGTGCCAGCAGGGGGGGACTAGCGGGAACCTACGAGCAGTACTTC,CASRGGLAGTYEQYF
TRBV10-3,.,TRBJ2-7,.,TGTGCCATCAGTGACGTGAGCTACGAGCAGTACTTC,CAISDVSYEQYF
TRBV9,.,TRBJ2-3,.,TGTGCCAGCAGCGTATCTGGCGGGAGCACAGATACGCAGTATTTT,CASSVSGGSTDTQYF
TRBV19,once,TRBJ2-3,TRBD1,TGTGCCAGTAGTATCGTCGAAACAGGGGGCACAGATACGCAGTATTTT,CASSIVETGGTDTQYF
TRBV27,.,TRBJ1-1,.,TGTGCCAGCAGTTTATTGCCAGGGGACACTGAAGCTTTCTTT,CASSLLPGDTEAFF
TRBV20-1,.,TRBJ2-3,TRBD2,TGCAGTGCTATCAGCGGGGGGGCTCAGTATTTT,CSAISGGAQYF
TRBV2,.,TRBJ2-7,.,TGTGCCAGCAGTTCCTACCCTTTAAGCTCCTACGAGCAGTACTTC,CASSSYPLSSYEQYF
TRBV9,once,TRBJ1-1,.,TGTGCCAGCAGCGTAGGTAGCCAGCCGTATGAAGCTTTCTTT,CASSVGSQPYEAFF
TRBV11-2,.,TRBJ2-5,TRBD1,TGTGCCAGCAGCCAGGGGGCGACAGGGATCAGGGAGACCCAGTACTTC,CASSQGATGIRETQYF
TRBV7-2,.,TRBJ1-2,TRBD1,TGTGCCAGCAGCCCCGACAGGGTAAGAGTGGACTATGGCTACACCTTC,CASSPDRVRVDYGYTF
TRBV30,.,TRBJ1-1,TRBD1,TGTGCCTGGAGGGACAGGGAATATGAAGCTTTCTTT,CAWRDREYEAFF
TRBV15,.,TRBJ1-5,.,TGTGCCACCAGCAGAGTGGAGCACCCCAATCAGCCCCAGCATTTT,CATSRVEHPNQPQHF
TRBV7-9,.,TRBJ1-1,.,TGTGCCAGCAGCTTAGGAGGAGGGGCGAACACTGAAGCTTTCTTT,CASSLGGGANTEAFF